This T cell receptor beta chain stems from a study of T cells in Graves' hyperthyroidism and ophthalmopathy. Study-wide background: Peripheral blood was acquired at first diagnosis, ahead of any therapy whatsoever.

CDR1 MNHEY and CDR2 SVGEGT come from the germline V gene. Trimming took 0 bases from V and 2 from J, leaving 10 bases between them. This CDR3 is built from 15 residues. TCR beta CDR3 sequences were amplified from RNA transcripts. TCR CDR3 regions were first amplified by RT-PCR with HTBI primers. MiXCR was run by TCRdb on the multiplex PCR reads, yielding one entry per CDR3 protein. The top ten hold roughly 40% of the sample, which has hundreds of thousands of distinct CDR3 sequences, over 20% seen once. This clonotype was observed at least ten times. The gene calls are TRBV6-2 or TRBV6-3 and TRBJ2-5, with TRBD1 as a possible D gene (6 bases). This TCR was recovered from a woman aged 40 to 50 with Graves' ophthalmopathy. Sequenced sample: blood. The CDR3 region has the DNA TGTGCCAGCAGTTACTCAGGTGACAGGCAAGAGACCCAGTACTTC. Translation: CASSYSGDRQETQYF.